The TCR beta chain under discussion was sequenced for a study of memory CD4+ T cells and cytomegalovirus serostatus (dated by TCRdb to about 2019). Broadly, across the study: The cohort included approximately 35 healthy adults from Belgium, of whom 9 were CMV seropositive and 24 were CMV seronegative. To replicate a published TCR-based CMV serostatus classifier, the researchers sequenced the CD4+ memory TCRbeta repertoires of a Belgian cohort whose cytomegalovirus serostatus was known.

A FACSAria II was used to sort memory CD4+ T cells, defined as single viable CD3+CD4+CD8-CD45RO+ cells. CMV serostatus was assessed using a Roche Elecsys assay, by which serum IgG against CMV pp150, pp28, p38 and p52 was detected. Following thawing, total CD4+ T cells were enriched through positive selection using CD4 magnetic microbeads. The samples came from a separate study whose specific focus was interrogating the CD4+ T cell memory repertoire. Following standard operating procedures, peripheral blood mononuclear cells were isolated and cryopreserved, while serum was kept at -80 degrees C. CD3-PerCP (BW264/56), CD4-APC (RPA-T4), CD45RO-PE (UCHT1) and CD8-Pacific Orange (3B5) antibodies were used for staining, and non-viable cells were excluded with Sytox blue. Cut back by 8 bases and 8 bases, the V and J ends lie 9 bases apart. The CDR3 spans 10 residues, from the cysteine through the phenylalanine. Solely the CDR3 DNA is kept, with 30 bases framed from the first base. Sequences GTSNPN (CDR1) and SVGIG (CDR2) are obtained from the germline V gene (reference sequence).

The Quick-DNA Microprep Kit was used to extract genomic DNA from the sorted cells. Amplification of TCRbeta DNA was done with the immunoSEQ hsTCRbeta kit, following the protocol from the manufacturer. TCRbeta libraries were sequenced on an Illumina MiSeq instrument. In the original analysis: Once out-of-frame sequences had been removed, millions of distinct TCRbeta sequences were left, which works out to an average of about 67,000 per individual. Each individual was scored by the count of 150 or so previously reported CMV-associated TCRbeta sequences and the total productive distinct TCRbeta count. A beta-binomial model was reimplemented in Python, and random forests from scikit-learn, run with default parameters, were trained on data from the US cohort. Classifier performance on the Belgian cohort was summarized as median AUC with percentile confidence intervals over 10,000 bootstrap iterations. TCRdb provides this immuneACCESS table in a form limited to in-frame rearrangements. Some clones are lacking; in checked studies, under half of them reflect an unresolved V gene, and why the rest are absent is not known. The V and J calls and clone size were taken over from that table, and D and trimming were inferred from the DNA. This sample gives some 52,000 clones in total; around 82% of them show up just once. The biggest ten clones account for about 0.8% of the sample.

Overall study outcomes, separate from this receptor: On the Belgian cohort, the classifier based on the original framework reached a median bootstrapped AUC of 0.95, with a 95% CI of 0.76-1.00. The results were read as suggesting that the CMV-associated TCR signature is, for the most part, present in the CD4+ memory repertoire. For predicting CMV serostatus, the median bootstrapped AUC was 0.95 using the original framework and about 0.9 using a US-trained random forest. Unlike the original study, which covered naive and memory CD4+ and CD8+ populations, the Belgian study sequenced only CD4+CD45RO+ memory cells. Among the 150 to 200 previously reported CMV-associated TCRbeta sequences, 67 showed up in the CD4+ memory repertoires, with each one found in between one and five individuals.

Regarding this clone: What this receptor recognizes is not known. No quality values exist for individual bases; no much larger clone is one base distant.

Sequenced: memory CD4+ T cells from blood. The clonotype was recovered from an adult in good health and CMV-seronegative. Recombination connected TRBV30 to TRBJ1-4, with no confidently assigned D gene. The CDR3 in this case is CAGGREKLFF. In nucleotide form, the sequence is TGTGCCGGTGGCCGGGAAAAACTGTTTTTT.